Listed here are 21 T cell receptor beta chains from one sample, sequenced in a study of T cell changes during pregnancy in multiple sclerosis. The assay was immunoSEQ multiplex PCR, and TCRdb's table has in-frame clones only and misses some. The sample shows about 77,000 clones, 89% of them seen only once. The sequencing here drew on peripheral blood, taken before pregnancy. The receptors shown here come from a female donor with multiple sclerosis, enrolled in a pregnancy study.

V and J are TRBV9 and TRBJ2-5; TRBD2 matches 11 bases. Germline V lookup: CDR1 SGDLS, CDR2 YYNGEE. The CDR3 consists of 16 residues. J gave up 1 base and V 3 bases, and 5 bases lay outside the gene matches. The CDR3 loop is CASSAITSGGQETQYF. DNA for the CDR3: TGTGCCAGCAGCGCGATTACTAGCGGGGGCCAAGAGACCCAGTACTTC.

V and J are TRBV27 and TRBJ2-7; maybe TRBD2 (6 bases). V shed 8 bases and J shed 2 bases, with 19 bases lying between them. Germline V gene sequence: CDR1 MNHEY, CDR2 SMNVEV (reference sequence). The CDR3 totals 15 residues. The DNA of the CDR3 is TGTGCCAGCGGACATCGAGGTCCGGGGGCCTACGAGCAGTACTTC. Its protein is CASGHRGPGAYEQYF.

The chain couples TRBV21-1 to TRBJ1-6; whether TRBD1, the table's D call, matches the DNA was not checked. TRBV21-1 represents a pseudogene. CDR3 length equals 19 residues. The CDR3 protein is CASSKGGTGGIRPNSPLHF. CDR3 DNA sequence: TGTGCCAGCAGCAAAGGGGGGACAGGGGGTATCCGACCAAATTCACCCCTCCACTTT.

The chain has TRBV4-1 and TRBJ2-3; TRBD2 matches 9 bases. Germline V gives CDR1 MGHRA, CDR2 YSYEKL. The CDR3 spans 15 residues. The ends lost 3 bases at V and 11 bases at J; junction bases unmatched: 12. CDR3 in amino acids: CASSQVAGDPKGQYF. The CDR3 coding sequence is TGCGCCAGCAGCCAGGTAGCGGGGGACCCCAAGGGGCAGTATTTT.

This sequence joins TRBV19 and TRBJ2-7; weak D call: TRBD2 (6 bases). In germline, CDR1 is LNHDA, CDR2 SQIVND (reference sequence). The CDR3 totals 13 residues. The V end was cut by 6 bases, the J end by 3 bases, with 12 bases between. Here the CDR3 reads CASSQEGGYEQYF. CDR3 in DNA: TGTGCCAGTAGCCAGGAGGGCGGCTACGAGCAGTACTTC.

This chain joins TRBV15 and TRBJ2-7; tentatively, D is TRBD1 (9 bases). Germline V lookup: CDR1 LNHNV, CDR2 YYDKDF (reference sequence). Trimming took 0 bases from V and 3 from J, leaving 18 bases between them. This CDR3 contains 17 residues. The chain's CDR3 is CATSRDREGQGFYEQYF. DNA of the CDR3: TGTGCCACCAGCAGAGATCGGGAGGGACAGGGATTCTACGAGCAGTACTTC. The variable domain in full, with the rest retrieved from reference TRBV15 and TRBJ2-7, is DAMVIQNPRYQVTQFGKPVTLSCSQTLNHNVMYWYQQKSSQAPKLLFHYYDKDFNNEADTPDNFQSRRPNTSFCFLDIRSPGLGDTAMYLCATSRDREGQGFYEQYFGPGTRLTVT.

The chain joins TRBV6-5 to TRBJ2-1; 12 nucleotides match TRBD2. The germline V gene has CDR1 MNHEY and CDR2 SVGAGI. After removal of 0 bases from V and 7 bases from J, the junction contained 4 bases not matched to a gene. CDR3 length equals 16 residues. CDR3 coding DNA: TGTGCCAGCAGTTACTCGAGGCTAGCGGGGGGGAATGAGCAGTTCTTC. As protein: CASSYSRLAGGNEQFF.

CDR3 in amino acids: CASGPGTGTINEQFF. CDR3 sequence (DNA): TGCGCCAGCGGCCCCGGGACAGGTACTATCAATGAGCAGTTCTTC. The chain uses TRBV5-1 and TRBJ2-1; 8 bases align to TRBD1. The germline V gene has CDR1 SGHRS and CDR2 YFSETQ. This CDR3 has 15 amino acids. The J segment lost 6 bases and the V segment lost 7 bases, leaving 12 bases of the junction unmatched.

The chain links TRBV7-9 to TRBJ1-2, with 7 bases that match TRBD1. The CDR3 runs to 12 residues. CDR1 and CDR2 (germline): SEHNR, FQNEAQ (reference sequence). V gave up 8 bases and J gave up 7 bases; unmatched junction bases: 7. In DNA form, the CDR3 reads TGTGCCAGCGAGAGGGGGCCGGGTGGCTACACCTTC. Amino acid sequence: CASERGPGGYTF. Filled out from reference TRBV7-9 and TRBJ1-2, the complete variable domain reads DTGVSQNPRHKITKRGQNVTFRCDPISEHNRLYWYRQTLGQGPEFLTYFQNEAQLEKSRLLSDRFSAERPKGSFSTLEIQRTEQGDSAMYLCASERGPGGYTFGSGTRLTVV.

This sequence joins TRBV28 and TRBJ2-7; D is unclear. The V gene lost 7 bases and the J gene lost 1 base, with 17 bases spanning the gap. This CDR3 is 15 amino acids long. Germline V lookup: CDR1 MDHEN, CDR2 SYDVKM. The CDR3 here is CASKAAALRSYEQYF. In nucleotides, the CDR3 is TGTGCCAGCAAGGCGGCGGCGCTAAGATCCTACGAGCAGTACTTC.

CDR3 coding DNA: TGTGCCAGCAGTGAGGGGGGGTTAAGCAATCAGCCCCAGCATTTT. Protein product: CASSEGGLSNQPQHF. This chain joins TRBV2 and TRBJ1-5; D is perhaps TRBD1 (5 bases). Trimming cost V 3 bases and J 1 base, with 10 bases left between them. CDR1 SNHLY and CDR2 FYNNEI come from the germline V gene. CDR3 length: 15 residues.

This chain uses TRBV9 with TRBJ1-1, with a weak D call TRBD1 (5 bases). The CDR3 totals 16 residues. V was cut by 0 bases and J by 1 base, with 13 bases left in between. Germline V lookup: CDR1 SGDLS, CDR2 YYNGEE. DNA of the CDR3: TGTGCCAGCAGCGTAGAAATCCGGGGGGGGAACACTGAAGCTTTCTTT. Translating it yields CASSVEIRGGNTEAFF. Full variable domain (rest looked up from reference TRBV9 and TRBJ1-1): DSGVTQTPKHLITATGQRVTLRCSPRSGDLSVYWYQQSLDQGLQFLIQYYNGEERAKGNILERFSAQQFPDLHSELNLSSLELGDSALYFCASSVEIRGGNTEAFFGQGTRLTVV.

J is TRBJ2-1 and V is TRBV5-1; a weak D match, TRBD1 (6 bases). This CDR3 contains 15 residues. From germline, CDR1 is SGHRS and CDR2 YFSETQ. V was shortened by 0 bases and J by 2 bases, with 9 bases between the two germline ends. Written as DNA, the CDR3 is TGCGCCAGCAGCTTGGTCCAGGGGACCTACAATGAGCAGTTCTTC. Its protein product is CASSLVQGTYNEQFF. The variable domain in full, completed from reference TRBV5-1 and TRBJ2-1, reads KAGVTQTPRYLIKTRGQQVTLSCSPISGHRSVSWYQQTPGQGLQFLFEYFSETQRNKGNFPGRFSGRQFSNSRSEMNVSTLELGDSALYLCASSLVQGTYNEQFFGPGTRLTVL.

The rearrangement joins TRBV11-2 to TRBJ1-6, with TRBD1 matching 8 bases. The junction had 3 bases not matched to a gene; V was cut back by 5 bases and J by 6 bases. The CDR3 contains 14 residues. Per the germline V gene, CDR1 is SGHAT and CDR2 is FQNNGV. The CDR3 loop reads CASSVQGANSPLHF. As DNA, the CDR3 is TGTGCCAGCAGCGTGCAGGGGGCTAATTCACCCCTCCACTTT.

CDR3 sequence reads: CASSDSSGGGTDTQYF. The CDR3 bases are TGTGCCAGCAGTGACTCTAGCGGGGGCGGTACAGATACGCAGTATTTT. The J gene is TRBJ2-3, the V gene TRBV6-4; 9 positions match TRBD2. V was pared by 0 bases and J by 3 bases, with 4 bases of the junction left unmatched. The CDR3 totals 16 residues. Per the germline V gene, CDR1 is MRHNA and CDR2 is SNTAGT.

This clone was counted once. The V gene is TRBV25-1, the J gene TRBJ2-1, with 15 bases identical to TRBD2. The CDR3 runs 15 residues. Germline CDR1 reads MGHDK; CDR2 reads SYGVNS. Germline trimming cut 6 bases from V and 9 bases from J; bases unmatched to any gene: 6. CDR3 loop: CASSGLAGGAFEQFF. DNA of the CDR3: TGTGCCAGCAGCGGACTAGCGGGGGGGGCTTTTGAGCAGTTCTTC.

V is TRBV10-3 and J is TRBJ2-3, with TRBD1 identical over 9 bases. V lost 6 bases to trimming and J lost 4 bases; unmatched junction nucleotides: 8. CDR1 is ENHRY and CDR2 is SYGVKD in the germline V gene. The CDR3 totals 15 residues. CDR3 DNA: TGTGCCATCAGCCCCTTGACAGGGGGGTCAGATACGCAGTATTTT. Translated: CAISPLTGGSDTQYF.

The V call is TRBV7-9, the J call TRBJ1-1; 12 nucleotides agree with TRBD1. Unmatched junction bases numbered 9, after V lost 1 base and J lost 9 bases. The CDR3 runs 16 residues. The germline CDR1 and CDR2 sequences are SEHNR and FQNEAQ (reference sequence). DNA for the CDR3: TGTGCCAGCAGCTTAGGGGTCGGGACAGGGGGCCTGCAAGCTTTCTTT. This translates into CASSLGVGTGGLQAFF.

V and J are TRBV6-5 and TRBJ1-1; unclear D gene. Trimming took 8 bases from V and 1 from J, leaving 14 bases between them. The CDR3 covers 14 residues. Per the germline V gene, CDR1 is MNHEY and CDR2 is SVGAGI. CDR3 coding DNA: TGTGCCAGCCTCACGATAGGAGCGAACACTGAAGCTTTCTTT. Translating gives CASLTIGANTEAFF.

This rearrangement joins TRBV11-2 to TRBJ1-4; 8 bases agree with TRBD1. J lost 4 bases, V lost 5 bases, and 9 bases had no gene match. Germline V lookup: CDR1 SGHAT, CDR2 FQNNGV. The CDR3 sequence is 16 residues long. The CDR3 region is CASSLNAGQDNEKLFF. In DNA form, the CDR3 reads TGTGCCAGCAGCCTGAACGCGGGACAGGATAATGAAAAACTGTTTTTT.

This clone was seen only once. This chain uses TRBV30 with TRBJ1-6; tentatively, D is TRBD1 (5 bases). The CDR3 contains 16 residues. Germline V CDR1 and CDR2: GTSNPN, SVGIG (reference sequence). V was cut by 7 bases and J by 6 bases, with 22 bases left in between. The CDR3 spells CASRRRQGGGNSPLHF. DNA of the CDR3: TGTGCCTCCCGGAGGCGGCAGGGAGGAGGTAATTCACCCCTCCACTTT.